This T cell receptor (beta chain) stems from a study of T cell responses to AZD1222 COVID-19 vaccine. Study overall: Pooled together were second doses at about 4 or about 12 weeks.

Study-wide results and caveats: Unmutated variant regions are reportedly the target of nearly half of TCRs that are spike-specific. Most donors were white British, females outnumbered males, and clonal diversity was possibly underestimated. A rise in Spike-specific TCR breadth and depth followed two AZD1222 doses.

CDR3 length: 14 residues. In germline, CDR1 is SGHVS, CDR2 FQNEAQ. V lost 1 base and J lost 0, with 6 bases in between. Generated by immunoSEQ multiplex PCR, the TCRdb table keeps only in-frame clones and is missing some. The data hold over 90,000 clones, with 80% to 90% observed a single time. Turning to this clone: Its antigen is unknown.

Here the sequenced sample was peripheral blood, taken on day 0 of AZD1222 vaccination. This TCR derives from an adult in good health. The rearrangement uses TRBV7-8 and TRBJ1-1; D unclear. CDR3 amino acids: CASSLGAVNTEAFF. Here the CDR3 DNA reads TGTGCCAGCAGCTTAGGGGCGGTGAACACTGAAGCTTTCTTT.